Below, one T cell receptor (beta chain) is given with its context. Its antigen specificity is not known. The data were taken from a study of cytomegalovirus exposure and HLA in healthy donors (dated by TCRdb to the late 2010s). Describing the broader study: An earlier analysis of some 620 of the donors reported 250 to 300 Gb of sequence data and approximately 120 million unique TCR beta sequences obtained from about 179 million T cells. An early release that covered fewer than 750 HLA-typed donors contained approximately 300 gigabases of sequencing data and tens of millions of unique TCR sequences. The genetic ancestry cluster associated with self-reported Caucasian donors included roughly four fifths of the roughly 400 genotyped donors. The study was designed to test whether signatures of past pathogen exposure could be identified by cataloging public T cell receptors. The study used immunosequencing to profile the T cell repertoires of 666 subjects and linked those repertoires to cytomegalovirus serostatus. In addition to the first cohort of around 670 subjects, a separate validation cohort of 120 different subjects was used. To predict cytomegalovirus infection status, the study combined high-throughput TCR immunosequencing, statistical association of individual TCRs with disease status, and machine learning. In a later analysis, previously published TCR beta repertoires from 670 or so donors were re-analyzed and high-resolution HLA genotyping was added so that TCR occurrence patterns could be studied. The later analysis used no new phenotypic data to find candidate immune exposures, relying instead on TCR beta sequences and their occurrence across donors. In an earlier analysis of over 550 of the donors, high-throughput TCR beta sequencing was used to judge whether each TCR beta V gene segment behaved as functional or pseudogenic. Donor age, sex, ethnicity and CMV serostatus were compiled alongside the repertoire data. In a later genetic analysis, genome-wide SNP genotypes for about 65% of the 666 donors were used, and that subset was treated as a discovery cohort. All discovery cohort repertoires had been generated on a single sequencing platform. HLA typing covered class I and class II loci at four-digit resolution. Typing coverage varied by locus: roughly 620-630 donors for A, B, C, DRB1 and DQB1; roughly 520 for DQA1; some 610 for DPA1; approximately 450 for DPB1. A few DR-DQ haplotypes were handled as single units for association and clustering because linkage in the cohort was strong. Among roughly 400 genotyped donors of the cohort, an average of about 240,000 unique TCR beta nucleotide sequences were sequenced per donor, about a sixth of them non-productive.

The V end gives up 8 bases and the J end 5 bases, leaving 7 bases in the junction not matched to a gene. The germline V gene provides CDR1 SNHLY and CDR2 FYNNEI. From cysteine to phenylalanine, the CDR3 is 15 amino acids long. Only the CDR3 portion is preserved as DNA: 45 bases, with reading frame beginning at the first base. The library was built by means of the immunoSEQ multiplex PCR assay. The multiplex PCR relied on a mix of 60 forward primers for TCR Vbeta segments and 13 reverse primers for TCR Jbeta segments. The CDR3 region of rearranged TCR beta genes was amplified from genomic DNA with a multiplex PCR assay. Amplified TCR beta libraries were sequenced as 87-base-pair reads on the Illumina HiSeq System. Regarding the original processing steps: A later analysis counted approximately 74 million unique TCR beta chains across the 550 to 700 repertoires, and some 11 million of these chains were shared by at least two donors. Raw reads were error-corrected and collapsed into unique sequences with a nearest-neighbor algorithm that merged closely related sequences to remove PCR and sequencing errors. V, D and J gene segments were assigned by aligning CDR3 sequences to IMGT reference sequences. Each retained sequence needed at least a six-nucleotide match to both a V gene segment and a J gene segment. Rearrangements were classified as productive when the CDR3 lacked stop codons and remained in frame with V and J, and all other rearrangements were classified as non-productive. CDR3 was defined according to IMGT convention as the region running from the second conserved V-encoded cysteine to the conserved J-encoded phenylalanine. In an earlier analysis of 550 to 650 of the donors, sequences lacking an unambiguous match to a single V gene segment were excluded. An earlier analysis of 500 to 700 of the donors classified V segments as functional when productive rearrangements were above 56.7% and as segregating when the standard deviation between donors was above 5%. A statistical classification framework was built to diagnose cytomegalovirus status from the catalog of TCR beta chain sequences. V and J gene assignment, in a later analysis, came from comparing TCR nucleotide sequences with IMGT/GENE-DB human TR gene sequences. Using the TCRdist pipeline, a later analysis assigned CDR3 sequences along with most-parsimonious VDJ recombination scenarios. In a later analysis, each TCR beta chain was defined by its CDR3 amino acid sequence together with its V-gene family, and reads without a unique V-gene family were excluded. To address suspected cross-contamination and a sequencing artifact, a later analysis removed 592 highly shared, low-generation-probability nucleotide sequences. In a later analysis, a clonal expansion index for each public chain was calculated from normalized within-repertoire ranks of inferred template counts. In a later analysis, generation probabilities were computed with a VDJ recombination model fitted to out-of-frame rearrangements, and the resulting probabilities were checked against IGoR. A later analysis scored TCR-TCR, TCR-HLA and TCR-CMV co-occurrence with hypergeometric tests, applying a repertoire-size bias correction to TCR pairs. In a later analysis, false discovery rates were estimated by permuting HLA or CMV assignments 20 times. In a later analysis, co-occurring TCRs were grouped using DBSCAN, and TCRdist sequence similarity was added for clustering within HLA-allele-positive subsets. Co-occurrence clustering excluded repertoires with fewer than 30,000 or more than 120,000 public chains, plus five with anomalous nucleotide sharing. TCRdb carries this immuneACCESS record with in-frame sequences only. Its versions omit some clonotypes, under half of them owing to an unresolved V gene in the studies checked, with the rest unexplained. The V and J calls and the clone size are those of that table, but D and trimming were determined from the DNA. The record for this sample contains 45,000 to 60,000 clones. Around 17% of the sample goes to the ten largest clones.

Study-level results and caveats: In vitro tests confirmed that a few of the cytomegalovirus-associated TCR beta chains recognize cytomegalovirus antigens. Sequencing depth was assumed to be roughly uniform across donors in the presence/absence analyses, though that assumption may not hold. CMV serostatus was the only immune exposure information available for the cohort. In this cohort, only TCR beta chains were sequenced, and detectable features were limited by the absence of alpha or paired-chain data. The authors suggested that the approach could potentially be extended to other disease states and immunological phenotypes. At a false discovery rate of 0.05, a later analysis linked around 15,000 TCR beta sequences to specific HLA alleles. In a later analysis, the rate of TCR association differed among HLA loci, with DRB1 alleles having the most associated TCRs and HLA-C alleles having the fewest. Correlated functional status among segregating V segments might be attributable to linkage disequilibrium, but an unknown experimental factor could not be ruled out. A later analysis found that HLA-associated TCR beta chains were more clonally expanded and had lower generation probabilities than equally common non-associated chains. Some IMGT-functional V segments, including TRBV6-2 and TRBV6-3, could not be distinguished by the 87-base-pair reads and were therefore excluded. A later genetic analysis reported fewer N-insertions in productive TCRs among donors in an Asian-associated ancestry cluster than the roughly 620-donor mean. V-gene and J-gene trimming of TCR beta chains was associated with a missense DCLRE1C variant in a later genetic analysis, and the association was replicated in an independent cohort. A cluster of highly shared sequence variants was judged likely to be a technical artifact of the sequencing pipeline. In a later analysis, most CMV-associated TCR beta chains were found to appear HLA-restricted, with HLA associations seemingly driven largely by CMV exposure. The study gave a list of under 200 TCR beta chains associated with cytomegalovirus. A further reported finding was that TCR beta sequences accurately predicted the HLA-A and HLA-B alleles for most subjects in the first cohort. An earlier analysis of 450 to 750 of the donors showed that most TCR beta V segments appeared in productive rearrangements either about 87% or about 30% of the time, which broadly matched IMGT annotations. The classifier was reported to diagnose cytomegalovirus status with high specificity and sensitivity in both the original and validation cohorts. Most TCR sequences were observed very rarely across donors, whereas some public TCRs were present in many individuals. In a later analysis, several top co-occurrence clusters were reported to appear linked to parvovirus B19, influenza, CMV and Epstein-Barr virus. Because counts were too low, about 18 rarely observed V segments, including chromosome 9 orphons, were excluded from the earlier analysis of a few hundred of the donors. Because HLA typing was unavailable for some donors at each locus, only the typed subset was used in association tests. Strong co-occurrence of HLA alleles, especially DR and DQ, made assigning TCR associations to individual alleles difficult.

The cohort consisted of 650 to 850 healthy bone marrow donors. At the time of sampling, every cohort member was nominally healthy, though immune exposures that went unrecorded were likely present. The donor tested CMV seronegative and was one of the 352 seronegative cohort members. Every donor gave a peripheral blood sample, and the peripheral blood mononuclear cells from that sample were used for TCR beta sequencing. The Qiagen DNeasy Blood Extraction Kit was used to extract genomic DNA from the blood cell samples. This clonotype was sampled from a male donor in good health and CMV-seronegative. The sequenced sample was PBMCs. Here the chain combines TRBV2 and TRBJ2-3; 13 nucleotides in the junction match TRBD2. CDR3 loop: CASGTSGGAEDTQYF. At the DNA level, the sequence is TGTGCCAGCGGTACTAGCGGGGGGGCAGAAGATACGCAGTATTTT.